Presented here are 23 T cell receptor beta chains from one specimen sequenced in a study of T cells in tuberculosis. Clones were read by immunoSEQ multiplex PCR, and TCRdb kept only the in-frame ones, dropping some. The data hold about 41,000 clones, with 95% observed a single time. The sample comprised PBMCs. The receptors were sampled from a donor aged 5 to 30 with latent tuberculosis or without tuberculosis infection.

V gene TRBV7-9 combines with J gene TRBJ2-3, with TRBD2 matching 14 bases. Germline V lookup: CDR1 SEHNR, CDR2 FQNEAQ (reference sequence). V was clipped by 6 bases and J by 2 bases; unmatched bases: 1. This CDR3 region has 15 residues. The CDR3 reads CASRTSGGVTDTQYF. The CDR3 nucleotides read TGTGCCAGCAGGACTAGCGGGGGGGTCACAGATACGCAGTATTTT.

This chain uses TRBV2 with TRBJ2-2; 10 bases are shared with TRBD2. The CDR3 loop spans 15 amino acids. Germline V gene data show CDR1 as SNHLY and CDR2 as FYNNEI. Losses at the gene ends were 7 bases for V and 5 bases for J; bases not matched to a gene: 7. CDR3 region: CASNQLAGRTGELFF. The CDR3 nucleotides are TGTGCCAGCAACCAACTAGCGGGGCGAACCGGGGAGCTGTTTTTT.

The CDR3 spells CASSDSFTSGDYNEQFF. CDR3 nucleotides: TGTGCCAGCAGTGATTCCTTTACTAGCGGGGACTACAATGAGCAGTTCTTC. The chain has TRBV6-4 and TRBJ2-1; 10 nucleotides line up with TRBD2. This CDR3 spans 17 amino acids. The trim removed 3 bases at V and 3 bases at J, leaving 8 bases unmatched. In germline, CDR1 is MRHNA, CDR2 SNTAGT.

The chain combines TRBV5-1 with TRBJ2-3, with TRBD1 as a possible D gene (5 bases). V lost 6 bases to trimming and J lost 3 bases, with 14 bases between them. Germline assignment: CDR1 SGHRS and CDR2 YFSETQ. CDR3 length equals 14 residues. The DNA for the CDR3 is TGCGCCAGCACCCGCCGGCAGGGAACAGATACGCAGTATTTT. Encoded protein: CASTRRQGTDTQYF.

The chain employs TRBV19 and TRBJ2-4; 8 bases align to TRBD1. The CDR3 runs to 16 residues. The trim removed 5 bases at V and 0 bases at J, leaving 6 bases unmatched. Looked up from germline, CDR1 is LNHDA and CDR2 is SQIVND (reference sequence). The CDR3 region is CASSPGTGLAKNIQYF. The CDR3 DNA follows: TGTGCCAGTAGTCCCGGGACAGGTCTAGCCAAAAACATTCAGTACTTC.

This chain joins TRBV5-4 and TRBJ2-2, with 8 bases lining up with TRBD2. Germline V lookup: CDR1 SGHNT, CDR2 YYREEE (reference sequence). After removal of 6 bases from V and 5 bases from J, the junction contained 9 bases not matched to a gene. The CDR3 extends over 15 amino acids. CDR3 in amino acids: CASTPSGSTTGELFF. The CDR3 DNA is TGTGCCAGCACCCCTAGCGGGTCCACGACCGGGGAGCTGTTTTTT.

This clone showed up just once. This CDR3 reads CASSPGGGRDTEAFF. The DNA for the CDR3 is TGCGCCAGCAGCCCTGGGGGGGGGCGCGACACTGAAGCTTTCTTT. The gene calls are TRBV5-1 and TRBJ1-1, with D possibly being TRBD1 (6 bases). CDR3 size: 15 residues. Trimming stripped 4 bases from V and 3 bases from J, with 16 bases between. CDR1 is SGHRS, CDR2 YFSETQ, per germline.

V and J are TRBV11-2 and TRBJ1-2, with D perhaps TRBD1 (5 bases). V was clipped by 1 base and J by 10 bases, with 10 bases between them. The CDR3 is 12 residues long. From germline, CDR1 is SGHAT and CDR2 FQNNGV. The CDR3 is CASSLVGGNYTF. The CDR3 DNA reads TGTGCCAGCAGCTTAGTTGGGGGGAACTACACCTTC.

The chain uses TRBV7-9 and TRBJ1-1; perhaps TRBD1 as D (6 bases). The germline V gene has CDR1 SEHNR and CDR2 FQNEAQ (reference sequence). Trimming pared 5 bases from V and 1 base from J, leaving 14 bases between. This CDR3 contains 15 residues. CDR3 amino acids: CASSESRGGNTEAFF. In DNA, the CDR3 is TGTGCCAGCAGCGAAAGCAGGGGCGGGAACACTGAAGCTTTCTTT.

This clone was recorded only once. The chain links TRBV30 to TRBJ1-5; D might be TRBD1 (5 bases). V gave up 0 bases and J gave up 9 bases, with 21 bases separating them. Germline loops: CDR1 GTSNPN, CDR2 SVGIG (reference sequence). The CDR3 contains 16 residues. CDR3 sequence: CAWSVRSARARGPQHF. CDR3 DNA sequence: TGTGCCTGGAGTGTACGATCTGCCAGGGCCCGAGGGCCCCAGCATTTT.

The chain uses TRBV5-1 and TRBJ1-2, with D perhaps TRBD1 (5 bases). Germline CDR1 is SGHRS and CDR2 is YFSETQ. The ends were cut back, 0 bases at V and 8 bases at J, with 11 bases in the middle. The CDR3 is made up of 13 amino acids. The CDR3 here is CASSLVQGGGYTF. The CDR3 bases are TGCGCCAGCAGCTTGGTCCAGGGAGGCGGCTACACCTTC.

V and J are TRBV7-3 and TRBJ2-3; weak D call: TRBD1 (5 bases). The CDR3 spans 15 residues. Looked up from germline, CDR1 is SGHTA and CDR2 is FQGTGA. V was clipped by 6 bases and J by 0 bases, with 13 bases between them. DNA for the CDR3: TGTGCCAGCAGTTATACAGGAGCCAGCACAGATACGCAGTATTTT. Amino acids: CASSYTGASTDTQYF. Drawing the rest from reference TRBV7-3 and TRBJ2-3, the complete variable domain is GAGVSQTPSNKVTEKGKYVELRCDPISGHTALYWYRQSLGQGPEFLIYFQGTGAADDSGLPNDRFFAVRPEGSVSTLKIQRTERGDSAVYLCASSYTGASTDTQYFGPGTRLTVL.

The chain joins TRBV18 to TRBJ2-2; D perhaps matches TRBD2 (6 bases). The ends were cut back, 2 bases at V and 5 bases at J, with 9 bases in the middle. Germline CDR1 reads KGHSH; CDR2 reads LQKENI. The CDR3 has 14 amino acids. The CDR3 coding sequence is TGTGCCAGCTCACCAGTGGGGACTACCGGGGAGCTGTTTTTT. It translates to CASSPVGTTGELFF. The full variable domain, completed using reference TRBV18 and TRBJ2-2, is NAGVMQNPRHLVRRRGQEARLRCSPMKGHSHVYWYRQLPEEGLKFMVYLQKENIIDESGMPKERFSAEFPKEGPSILRIQQVVRGDSAAYFCASSPVGTTGELFFGEGSRLTVL.

The chain combines TRBV7-8 with TRBJ2-2; D is perhaps TRBD1 (6 bases). This CDR3 has 19 amino acids. Trimming cost V 1 base and J 0 bases, with 18 bases left between them. Germline lookup yields CDR1 SGHVS and CDR2 FQNEAQ. CDR3 loop: CASSLGRQGRLPNTGELFF. The CDR3, as DNA: TGTGCCAGCAGCTTAGGCCGTCAGGGGCGCCTTCCGAACACCGGGGAGCTGTTTTTT.

This CDR3 is CASSHGTGQNTEAFF. Written as DNA, the CDR3 is TGCGCCAGCAGCCACGGGACAGGTCAGAACACTGAAGCTTTCTTT. This chain connects TRBV4-3 to TRBJ1-1, with 8 positions matching TRBD1. Trimming at V came to 3 bases and at J to 1 base, leaving 4 bases not matched to a gene. Per the germline V gene, CDR1 is LGHNA and CDR2 is YSLEER. The CDR3 loop spans 15 amino acids.

V is TRBV27 and J is TRBJ1-4; 8 nucleotides align to TRBD1. Germline-derived CDR1 and CDR2 are MNHEY and SMNVEV (reference sequence). This CDR3 region has 19 residues. After removal of 6 bases from V and 4 bases from J, the junction contained 19 bases not matched to a gene. The CDR3 coding sequence is TGTGCCAGCAGAAAGGGATTTTTTCAATTGGACAGGGATAATGAAAAACTGTTTTTT. Translating it yields CASRKGFFQLDRDNEKLFF.

CDR3 sequence (DNA): TGTGCCAGCAGCGTAGACGGGGGATCTGGAAACACCATATATTTT. Protein sequence: CASSVDGGSGNTIYF. The J gene is TRBJ1-3, the V gene TRBV9, with D perhaps TRBD1 (5 bases). Trimming stripped 0 bases from V and 1 base from J, with 8 bases between. The V gene's germline CDR1 is SGDLS and CDR2 YYNGEE. The CDR3 has 15 amino acids.

This chain joins TRBV7-8 and TRBJ1-4, with no clear D. Germline loops: CDR1 SGHVS, CDR2 FQNEAQ. The CDR3 consists of 15 residues. With 1 base removed from V and 4 bases from J, the gap between germline ends came to 10 bases. CDR3 region: CASSLVDLSNEKLFF. CDR3 DNA: TGTGCCAGCAGCTTAGTCGACTTAAGTAATGAAAAACTGTTTTTT.

This rearrangement joins TRBV30 to TRBJ2-2, with D possibly matching TRBD2 (6 bases). Germline V gives CDR1 GTSNPN, CDR2 SVGIG (reference sequence). The CDR3 has 15 amino acids. V lost 2 bases and J 1 base, leaving 11 bases between the germline ends. DNA of the CDR3: TGTGCCTGGAGTTTACATAGCGGGAACACCGGGGAGCTGTTTTTT. Translated: CAWSLHSGNTGELFF.

This chain uses TRBV19 with TRBJ1-1; a possible D gene is TRBD1 (6 bases). Germline V gene lookup returns CDR1 LNHDA and CDR2 SQIVND (reference sequence). The CDR3 extends over 13 amino acids. Deletions cut 4 bases from V and 10 bases from J, with 16 bases between. The CDR3 region is CASSTFSGEGAFF. The CDR3 coding sequence is TGTGCCAGTAGTACCTTTTCAGGGGAGGGAGCTTTCTTT.

V and J are TRBV6-1 and TRBJ1-5; D remains unclear. Per the germline V gene, CDR1 is MNHNS and CDR2 is SASEGT. The V end lost 2 bases, the J end lost 6 bases, and 2 bases lay between the germline ends. The CDR3 contains 11 residues. CDR3 nucleotide sequence: TGTGCCAGCAGTGAACTTCAGCCCCAGCATTTT. As protein: CASSELQPQHF.

The genes are TRBV30 and TRBJ2-5; 8 bases fit TRBD2. Germline-derived CDR1 and CDR2 are GTSNPN and SVGIG (reference sequence). Germline trimming cut 4 bases from V and 4 bases from J; bases unmatched to any gene: 5. This CDR3 is built from 13 residues. The CDR3 sequence: CAWNPGRGETQYF. CDR3 DNA sequence: TGTGCCTGGAATCCCGGGAGGGGAGAGACCCAGTACTTC.

The V and J genes are TRBV7-2 and TRBJ1-1; D unclear. Trimming removed 1 base at V and 1 base at J, with 4 bases between. Looked up from germline, CDR1 is SGHTA and CDR2 is FQGNSA. This CDR3 is 13 amino acids long. The CDR3: CASSLGANTEAFF. The CDR3 DNA reads TGTGCCAGCAGCTTAGGGGCGAACACTGAAGCTTTCTTT.